Below, one TCR beta chain is given with its context. Its specificity is not known. CDR1 and CDR2 from the germline V gene are LNHDA and SQIVND (reference sequence). Trimming took off 5 bases at V and 7 bases at J, with 18 bases between the two ends. CDR3 length equals 16 residues. This specimen belongs to a study of a mutant IDH1 vaccine in newly diagnosed glioma. Study-level background: It was at week 35 that visit V12 occurred, and at week 47 that visit V13 did. Points from the study as a whole: Pseudoprogression seemed unrelated to changes in top peripheral T cell clonotypes.

Clones were sequenced by immunoSEQ multiplex PCR, and TCRdb holds only the in-frame ones, with some missing. The sample carries about 69,000 clones, approximately 86% recorded once. Time point given: week 35, safety follow-up. A single vaccine dose contained 300 ug of mutant IDH1 20-mer peptide, and topical imiquimod was used with it. The origin of this receptor is a man aged 25-45 years with glioma. Sequenced material: PBMCs, taken from a glioma patient whose treatment included an IDH1 peptide vaccine. The chain links TRBV19 to TRBJ1-6, with D tentatively TRBD1 (5 bases). CDR3 sequence (DNA): TGTGCCAGTAGTCCCGGCACCGGGACCCTCAATTCACCCCTCCACTTT. This encodes CASSPGTGTLNSPLHF.